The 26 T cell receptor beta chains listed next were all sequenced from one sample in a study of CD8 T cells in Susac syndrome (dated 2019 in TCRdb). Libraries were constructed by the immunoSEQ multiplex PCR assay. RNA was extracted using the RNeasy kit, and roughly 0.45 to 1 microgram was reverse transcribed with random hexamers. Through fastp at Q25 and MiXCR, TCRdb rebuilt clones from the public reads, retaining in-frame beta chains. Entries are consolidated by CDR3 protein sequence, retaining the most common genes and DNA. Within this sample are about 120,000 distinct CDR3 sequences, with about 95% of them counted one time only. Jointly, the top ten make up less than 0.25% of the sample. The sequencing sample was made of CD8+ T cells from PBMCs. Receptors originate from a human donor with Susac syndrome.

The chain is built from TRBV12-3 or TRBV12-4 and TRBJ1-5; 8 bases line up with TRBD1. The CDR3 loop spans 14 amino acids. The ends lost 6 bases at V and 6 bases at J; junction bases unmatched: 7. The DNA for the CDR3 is TGTGCCAGCAGACAGACAGGGGCCGCTCAGCCCCAGCATTTT. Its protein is CASRQTGAAQPQHF.

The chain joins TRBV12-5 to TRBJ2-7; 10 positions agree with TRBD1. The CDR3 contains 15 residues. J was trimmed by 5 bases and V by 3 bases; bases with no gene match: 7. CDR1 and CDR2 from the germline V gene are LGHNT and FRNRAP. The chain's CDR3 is CASGFGQGDVDEQYF. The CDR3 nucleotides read TGTGCTAGTGGTTTCGGACAGGGGGACGTGGACGAGCAGTACTTC. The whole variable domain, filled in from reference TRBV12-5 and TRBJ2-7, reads DARVTQTPRHKVTEMGQEVTMRCQPILGHNTVFWYRQTMMQGLELLAYFRNRAPLDDSGMPKDRFSAEMPDATLATLKIQPSEPRDSAVYFCASGFGQGDVDEQYFGPGTRLTVT.

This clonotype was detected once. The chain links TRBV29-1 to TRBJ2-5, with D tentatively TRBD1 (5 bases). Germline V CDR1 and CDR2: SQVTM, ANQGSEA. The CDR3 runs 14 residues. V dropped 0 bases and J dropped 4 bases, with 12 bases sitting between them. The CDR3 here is CSVEDMGPAETQYF. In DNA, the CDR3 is TGCAGCGTTGAAGACATGGGGCCAGCAGAGACCCAGTACTTC.

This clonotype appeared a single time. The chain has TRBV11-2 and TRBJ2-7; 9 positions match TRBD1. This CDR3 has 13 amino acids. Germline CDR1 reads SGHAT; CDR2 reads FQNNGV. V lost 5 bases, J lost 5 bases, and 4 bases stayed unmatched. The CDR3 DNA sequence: TGTGCCAGCAGCACCCGGACAGGGGACGAGCAGTACTTC. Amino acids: CASSTRTGDEQYF.

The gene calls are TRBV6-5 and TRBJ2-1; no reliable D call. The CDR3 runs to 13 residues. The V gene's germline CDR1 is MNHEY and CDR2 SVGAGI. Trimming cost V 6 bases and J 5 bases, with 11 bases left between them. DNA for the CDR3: TGTGCCAGCAGCTATGGGTCCCACAATGAGCAGTTCTTC. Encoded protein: CASSYGSHNEQFF.

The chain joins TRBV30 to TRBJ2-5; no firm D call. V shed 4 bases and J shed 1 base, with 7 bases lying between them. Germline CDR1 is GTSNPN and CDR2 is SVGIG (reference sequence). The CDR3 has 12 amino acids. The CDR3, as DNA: TGTGCCTGGAACACAGTCCAAGAGACCCAGTACTTC. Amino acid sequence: CAWNTVQETQYF. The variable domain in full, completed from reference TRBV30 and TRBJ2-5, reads SQTIHQWPATLVQPVGSPLSLECTVEGTSNPNLYWYRQAAGRGLQLLFYSVGIGQISSEVPQNLSASRPQDRQFILSSKKLLLSDSGFYLCAWNTVQETQYFGPGTRLLVL.

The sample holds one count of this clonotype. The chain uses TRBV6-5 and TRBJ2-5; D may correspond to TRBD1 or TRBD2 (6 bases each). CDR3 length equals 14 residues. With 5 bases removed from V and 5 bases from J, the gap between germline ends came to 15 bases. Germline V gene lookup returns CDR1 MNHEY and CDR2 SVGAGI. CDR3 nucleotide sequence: TGTGCCAGCAGTACATCGACAGGAGGGGAGACCCAGTACTTC. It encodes CASSTSTGGETQYF.

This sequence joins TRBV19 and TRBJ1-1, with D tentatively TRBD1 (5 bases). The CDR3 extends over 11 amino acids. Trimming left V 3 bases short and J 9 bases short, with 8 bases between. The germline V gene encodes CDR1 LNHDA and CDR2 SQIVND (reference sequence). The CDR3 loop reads CASSIRTQAFF. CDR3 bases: TGTGCCAGTAGTATCCGGACACAAGCTTTCTTT.

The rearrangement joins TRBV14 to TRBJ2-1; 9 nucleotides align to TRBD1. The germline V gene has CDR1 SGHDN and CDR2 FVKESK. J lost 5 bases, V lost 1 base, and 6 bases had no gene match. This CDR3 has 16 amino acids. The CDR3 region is CASSQVPGQGDNEQFF. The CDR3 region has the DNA TGTGCCAGCAGCCAAGTTCCGGGACAGGGAGACAATGAGCAGTTCTTC.

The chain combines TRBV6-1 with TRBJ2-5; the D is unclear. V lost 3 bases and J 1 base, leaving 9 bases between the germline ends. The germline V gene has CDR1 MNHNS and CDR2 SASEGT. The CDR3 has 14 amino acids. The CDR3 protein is CASSDGPSQETQYF. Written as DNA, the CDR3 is TGTGCCAGCAGTGACGGTCCGTCCCAAGAGACCCAGTACTTC.

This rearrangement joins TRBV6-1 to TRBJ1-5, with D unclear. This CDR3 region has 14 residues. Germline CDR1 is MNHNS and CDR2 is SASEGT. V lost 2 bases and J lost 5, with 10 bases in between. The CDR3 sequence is CASSESGDYQPQHF. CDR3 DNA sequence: TGTGCCAGCAGTGAAAGCGGAGATTATCAGCCCCAGCATTTT.

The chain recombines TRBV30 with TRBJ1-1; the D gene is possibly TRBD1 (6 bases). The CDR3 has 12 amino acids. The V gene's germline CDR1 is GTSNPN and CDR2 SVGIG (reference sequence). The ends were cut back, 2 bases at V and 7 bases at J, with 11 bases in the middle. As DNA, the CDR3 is TGTGCCTGGAGTTTGGGGGCCGGTGAAGCTTTCTTT. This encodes CAWSLGAGEAFF.

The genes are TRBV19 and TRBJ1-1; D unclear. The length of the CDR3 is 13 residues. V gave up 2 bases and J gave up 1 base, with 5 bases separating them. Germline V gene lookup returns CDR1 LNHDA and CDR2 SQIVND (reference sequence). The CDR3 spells CASSIYPNTEAFF. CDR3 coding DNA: TGTGCCAGTAGTATATATCCGAACACTGAAGCTTTCTTT.

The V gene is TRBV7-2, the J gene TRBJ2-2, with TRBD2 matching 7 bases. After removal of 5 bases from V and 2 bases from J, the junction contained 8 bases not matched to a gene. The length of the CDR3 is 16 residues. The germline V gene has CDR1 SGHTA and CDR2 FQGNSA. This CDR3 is CASSPTLAVNTGELFF. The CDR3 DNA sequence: TGTGCCAGCAGCCCAACCCTAGCGGTAAACACCGGGGAGCTGTTTTTT.

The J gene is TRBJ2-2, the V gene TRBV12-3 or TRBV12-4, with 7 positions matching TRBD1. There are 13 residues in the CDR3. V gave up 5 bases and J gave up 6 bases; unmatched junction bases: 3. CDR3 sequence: CASSPGGAGELFF. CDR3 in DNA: TGTGCCAGCAGTCCAGGGGGTGCCGGGGAGCTGTTTTTT.

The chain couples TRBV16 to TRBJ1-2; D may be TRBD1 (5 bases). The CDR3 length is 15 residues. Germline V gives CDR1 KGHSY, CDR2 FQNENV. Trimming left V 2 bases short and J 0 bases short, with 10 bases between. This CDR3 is CASSQTGDPNYGYTF. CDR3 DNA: TGTGCCAGCAGCCAAACGGGGGACCCTAACTATGGCTACACCTTC.

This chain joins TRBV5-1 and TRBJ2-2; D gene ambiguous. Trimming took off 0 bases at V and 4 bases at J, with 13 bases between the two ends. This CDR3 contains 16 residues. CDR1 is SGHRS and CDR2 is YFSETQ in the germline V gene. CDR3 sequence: CASSLGLDDATGELFF. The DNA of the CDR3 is TGCGCCAGCAGCTTGGGACTCGACGACGCCACCGGGGAGCTGTTTTTT.

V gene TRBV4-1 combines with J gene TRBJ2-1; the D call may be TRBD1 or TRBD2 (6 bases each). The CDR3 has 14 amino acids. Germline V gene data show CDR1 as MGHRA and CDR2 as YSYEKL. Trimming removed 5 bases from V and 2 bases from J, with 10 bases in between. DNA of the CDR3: TGCGCCAGCAGCGTAGGGGGGCCCTACAATGAGCAGTTCTTC. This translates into CASSVGGPYNEQFF.

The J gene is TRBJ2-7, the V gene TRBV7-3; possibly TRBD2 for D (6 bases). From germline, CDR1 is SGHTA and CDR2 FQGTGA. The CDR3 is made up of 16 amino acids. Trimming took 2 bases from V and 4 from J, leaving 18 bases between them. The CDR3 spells CASSLSPGRRVYEQYF. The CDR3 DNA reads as TGTGCCAGCAGCTTATCCCCGGGCAGGAGGGTTTACGAGCAGTACTTC.

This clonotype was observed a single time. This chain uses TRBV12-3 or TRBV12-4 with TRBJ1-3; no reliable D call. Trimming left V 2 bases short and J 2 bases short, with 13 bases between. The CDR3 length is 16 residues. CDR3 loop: CASSLLEGLTGNTIYF. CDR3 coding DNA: TGTGCCAGCAGTTTACTGGAGGGCCTCACTGGAAACACCATATATTTT.

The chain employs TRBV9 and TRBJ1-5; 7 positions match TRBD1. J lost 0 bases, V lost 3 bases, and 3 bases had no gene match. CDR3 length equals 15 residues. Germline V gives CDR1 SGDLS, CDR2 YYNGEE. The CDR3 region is CASSEGANSNQPQHF. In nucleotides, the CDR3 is TGTGCCAGCAGCGAGGGGGCTAATAGCAATCAGCCCCAGCATTTT.

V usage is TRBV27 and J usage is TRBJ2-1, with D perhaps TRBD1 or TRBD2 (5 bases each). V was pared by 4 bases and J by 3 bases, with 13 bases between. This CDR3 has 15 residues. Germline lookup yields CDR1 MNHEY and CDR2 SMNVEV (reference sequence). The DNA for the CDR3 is TGTGCCAGCAGTTCTTTGGCAGGGAGCTACAATGAGCAGTTCTTC. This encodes CASSSLAGSYNEQFF.

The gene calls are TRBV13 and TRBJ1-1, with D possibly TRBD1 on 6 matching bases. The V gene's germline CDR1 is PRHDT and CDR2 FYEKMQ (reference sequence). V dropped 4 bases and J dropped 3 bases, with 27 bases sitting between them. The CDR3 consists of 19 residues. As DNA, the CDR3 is TGTGCCAGCAGCTCCGCCGGGACACTAACACCCATGGGGGACACTGAAGCTTTCTTT. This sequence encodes CASSSAGTLTPMGDTEAFF. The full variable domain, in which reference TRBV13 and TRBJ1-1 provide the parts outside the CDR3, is AAGVIQSPRHLIKEKRETATLKCYPIPRHDTVYWYQQGPGQDPQFLISFYEKMQSDKGSIPDRFSAQQFSDYHSELNMSSLELGDSALYFCASSSAGTLTPMGDTEAFFGQGTRLTVV.

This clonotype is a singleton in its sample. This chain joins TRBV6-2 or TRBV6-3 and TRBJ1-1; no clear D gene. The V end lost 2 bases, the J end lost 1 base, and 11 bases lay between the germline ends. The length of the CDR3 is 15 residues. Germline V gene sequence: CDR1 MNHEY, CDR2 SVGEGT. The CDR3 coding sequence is TGTGCCAGCAGTTACACGGCTTTAGGGAACACTGAAGCTTTCTTT. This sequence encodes CASSYTALGNTEAFF.

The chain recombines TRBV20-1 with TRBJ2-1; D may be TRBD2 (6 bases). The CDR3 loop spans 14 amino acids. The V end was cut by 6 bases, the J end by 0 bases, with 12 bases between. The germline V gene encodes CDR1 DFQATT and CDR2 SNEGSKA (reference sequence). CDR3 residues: CSAIAADSYNEQFF. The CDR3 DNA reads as TGCAGTGCAATAGCGGCGGACTCCTACAATGAGCAGTTCTTC.

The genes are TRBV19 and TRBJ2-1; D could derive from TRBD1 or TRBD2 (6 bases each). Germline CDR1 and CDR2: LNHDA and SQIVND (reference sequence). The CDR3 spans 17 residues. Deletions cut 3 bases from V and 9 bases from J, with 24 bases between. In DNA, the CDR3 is TGTGCCAGTAGTATGTGGAAGGAGGGGGAGATTTTCGGTGAGCAGTTCTTC. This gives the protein CASSMWKEGEIFGEQFF. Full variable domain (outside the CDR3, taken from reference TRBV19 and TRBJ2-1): DGGITQSPKYLFRKEGQNVTLSCEQNLNHDAMYWYRQDPGQGLRLIYYSQIVNDFQKGDIAEGYSVSREKKESFPLTVTSAQKNPTAFYLCASSMWKEGEIFGEQFFGPGTRLTVL.